This TCR beta chain was identified during a study of cytomegalovirus exposure and HLA in healthy donors. Study observations and caveats: Researchers catalogued approximately 170 TCR beta chains as cytomegalovirus-associated. In vitro checks showed that three CMV-associated chains really do target CMV antigens. Whilst most TCR sequences proved rare, a subset of public TCRs occurred across many donors.

Separate from the roughly 610-subject first cohort, the roughly 120-subject validation cohort was the one that the donors belonged to. The ends were cut back, 4 bases at V and 1 base at J, with 6 bases in the middle. Germline-derived CDR1 and CDR2 are SGHTS and YDEGEE. The CDR3 runs 13 residues. With regard to this clone: The antigen is undetermined.

TCRdb's copy holds only in-frame clones and misses some; the assay was immunoSEQ multiplex PCR. The top ten clones hold 1.9% of a sample with under 140,000 clones, roughly 89% of them seen once. The origin of this receptor is a woman aged 18 to 35 in good health and CMV-seronegative. The genes are TRBV5-8 and TRBJ1-5; D uncertain. Sequencing was done on a sample of PBMCs. As DNA, the CDR3 is TGTGCCAGCAGCGCCGGGAGCAATCAGCCCCAGCATTTT. This translates into CASSAGSNQPQHF.